This paragraph reports one TCR beta chain. This clone occurred once. Its target antigen remains unknown. Nothing much larger sits one base from this clone, and base qualities are not available. The data were taken from a study of cytomegalovirus exposure and HLA in healthy donors (dated by TCRdb to about 2017). In terms of the full investigation: A later analysis indicated that the 130 or so validation repertoires were generated on the platform also employed for the 700 or so repertoires of the first cohort. The aim of the study was to test whether cataloging public T cell receptors could identify signatures of past pathogen exposure. Along with the approximately 600-subject first cohort, a separate validation cohort of some 130 different subjects was used. The study combined high-throughput TCR immunosequencing, statistical association of individual TCRs with disease status, and machine learning to predict cytomegalovirus infection status. What the authors observed across the whole study: In vitro tests confirmed that three of the cytomegalovirus-associated TCR beta chains recognize cytomegalovirus antigens. The study gave a list of 150 to 200 TCR beta chains associated with cytomegalovirus. The authors suggested that the approach could potentially be generalized to other disease states and immunological phenotypes. Of the cluster scores, about 94% were above 0 in a later analysis, which found that TCRs clustered in the first cohort also tended to co-occur in the approximately 120 validation repertoires. A later analysis lacked HLA typing for the validation cohort, so it scored co-occurrence in that cohort across all 110 or so repertoires. In both the original and validation cohorts, the classifier was reported to diagnose cytomegalovirus status with high specificity and sensitivity. Across donors, most TCR sequences were observed very rarely, whereas some public TCRs were present in many individuals.

The CDR3, cysteine through phenylalanine, is 13 amino acids long. Just the 39-base CDR3 DNA is kept, in frame starting at base 1. According to the germline V gene (reference sequence), CDR1 reads SEHNR and CDR2 reads FQNEAQ. V was cut back by 4 bases and J by 8 bases, leaving a gap of 12 bases between them. The library was built by means of the immunoSEQ multiplex PCR assay. In the source study's methods: A statistical classification framework was built for diagnosing cytomegalovirus status from the catalog of TCR beta chain sequences. This is the immuneACCESS table as TCRdb keeps it, with only in-frame sequences that have V and J called. A part of the clones is gone; compared with another copy, unresolved V genes explain less than half, and the rest is unexplained. That table gives V, J and clone size, and the DNA gave D and trimming. Here the sample has about 260,000 clones; 90% occur a single time. Around 3.1% of the sample goes to the ten largest clones.

The donors belonged to the validation cohort of over a hundred subjects, which was separate from the roughly 670-subject first cohort. The chain joins TRBV7-9 to TRBJ2-1; a confident D gene designation cannot be given. Source material: PBMCs. The clonotype was recovered from a woman in her twenties or thirties in good health and CMV-seronegative. DNA sequence: TGTGCCAGCAGCTCTCCGACTCCTTATGAGCAGTTCTTC. Its protein reads: CASSSPTPYEQFF.